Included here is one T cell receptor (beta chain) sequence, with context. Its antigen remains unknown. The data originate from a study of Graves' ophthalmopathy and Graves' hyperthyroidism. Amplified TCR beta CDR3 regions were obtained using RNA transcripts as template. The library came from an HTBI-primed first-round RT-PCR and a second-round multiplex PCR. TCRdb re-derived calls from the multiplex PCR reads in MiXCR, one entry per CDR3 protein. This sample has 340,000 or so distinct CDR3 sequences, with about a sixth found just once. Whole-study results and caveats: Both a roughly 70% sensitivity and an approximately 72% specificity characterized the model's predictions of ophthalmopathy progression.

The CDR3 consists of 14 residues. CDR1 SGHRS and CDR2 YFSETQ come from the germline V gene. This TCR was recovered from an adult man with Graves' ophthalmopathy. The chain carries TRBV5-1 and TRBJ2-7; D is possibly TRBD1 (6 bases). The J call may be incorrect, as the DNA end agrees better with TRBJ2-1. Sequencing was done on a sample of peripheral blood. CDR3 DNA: TGCGCCAGCAGCCGTCTGGACAGATCCTACGAGCAGTTCTTC. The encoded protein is CASSRLDRSYEQFF.